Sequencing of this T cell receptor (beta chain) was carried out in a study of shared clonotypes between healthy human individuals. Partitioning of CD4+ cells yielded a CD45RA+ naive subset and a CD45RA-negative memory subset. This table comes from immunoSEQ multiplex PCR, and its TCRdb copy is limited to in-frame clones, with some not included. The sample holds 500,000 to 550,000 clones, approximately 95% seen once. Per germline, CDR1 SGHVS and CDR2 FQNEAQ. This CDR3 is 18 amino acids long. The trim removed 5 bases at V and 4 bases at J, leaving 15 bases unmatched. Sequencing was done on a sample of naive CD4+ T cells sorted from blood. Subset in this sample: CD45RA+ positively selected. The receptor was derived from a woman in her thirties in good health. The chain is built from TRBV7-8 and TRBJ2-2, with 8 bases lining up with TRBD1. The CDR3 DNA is TGTGCCAGCAGCGAACAGGCCAGGGGGCGGCAAAGCACCGGGGAGCTGTTTTTT. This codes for CASSEQARGRQSTGELFF.